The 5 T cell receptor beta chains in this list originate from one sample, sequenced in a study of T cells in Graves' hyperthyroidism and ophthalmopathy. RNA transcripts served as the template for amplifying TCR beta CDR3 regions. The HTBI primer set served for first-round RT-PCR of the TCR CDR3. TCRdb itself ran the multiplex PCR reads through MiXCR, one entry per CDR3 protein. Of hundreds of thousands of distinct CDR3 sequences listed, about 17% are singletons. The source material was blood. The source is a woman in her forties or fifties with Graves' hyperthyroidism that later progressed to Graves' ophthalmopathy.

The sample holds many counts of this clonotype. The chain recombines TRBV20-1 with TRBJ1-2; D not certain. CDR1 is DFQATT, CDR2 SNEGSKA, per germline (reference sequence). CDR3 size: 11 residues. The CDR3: CVSGANYGYTF. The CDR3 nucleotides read TGCGTTTCGGGAGCTAACTATGGCTACACCTTC.

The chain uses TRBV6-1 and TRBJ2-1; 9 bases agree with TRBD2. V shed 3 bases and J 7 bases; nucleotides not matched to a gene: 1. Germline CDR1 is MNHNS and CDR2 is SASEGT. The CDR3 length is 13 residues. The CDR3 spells CASSEGLANEQFF. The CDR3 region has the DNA TGTGCCAGCAGTGAGGGACTAGCAAATGAGCAGTTCTTC.

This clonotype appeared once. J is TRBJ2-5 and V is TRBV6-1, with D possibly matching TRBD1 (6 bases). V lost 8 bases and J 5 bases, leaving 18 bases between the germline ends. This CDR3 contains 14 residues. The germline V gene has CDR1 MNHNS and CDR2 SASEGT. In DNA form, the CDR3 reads TGTGCCAGCGGGGCGACAGGAGCGCGCGAGACCCAGTACTTC. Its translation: CASGATGARETQYF.

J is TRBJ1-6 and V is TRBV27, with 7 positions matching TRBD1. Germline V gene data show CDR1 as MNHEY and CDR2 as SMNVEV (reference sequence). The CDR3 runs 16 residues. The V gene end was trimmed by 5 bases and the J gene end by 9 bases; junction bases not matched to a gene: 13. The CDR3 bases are TGTGCCAGCAGTGCCTCCGGGACAGATCGTGCTTCACCCCTCCACTTT. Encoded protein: CASSASGTDRASPLHF.

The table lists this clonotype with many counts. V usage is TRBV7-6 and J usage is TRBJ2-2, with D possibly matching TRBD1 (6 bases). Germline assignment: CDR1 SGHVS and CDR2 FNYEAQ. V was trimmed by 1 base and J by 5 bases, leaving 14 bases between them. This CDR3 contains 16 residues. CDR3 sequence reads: CASSLEVGAQTGELFF. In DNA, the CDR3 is TGTGCCAGCAGCTTAGAAGTGGGGGCGCAAACCGGGGAGCTGTTTTTT.